Listed below are T cell receptor beta chains from one sample, sequenced in a study of cytomegalovirus exposure and HLA in healthy donors. Using immunoSEQ multiplex PCR, the repertoire was profiled, and TCRdb retains in-frame clones only, with some absent. The sample has approximately 60,000 clones; approximately 93% are singletons. The source material was PBMCs. The receptors derive from a woman aged 18-29 years in good health and CMV-seronegative. Both conserved end residues are part of each CDR3. The D gene is left open where the match is weak. Size tells how often a clone was seen (once, few, many) or the class of an expanded clone, and some rows leave it out.

clone size: -
J gene: TRBJ2-5
V gene: TRBV4-1
D gene: -
CDR3 protein: CASSQDLREAQYF
CDR3 DNA: TGCGCCAGCAGCCAAGATTTGCGGGAAGCCCAGTACTTC

clone size: -
J gene: TRBJ1-5
V gene: TRBV5-6
D gene: -
CDR3 protein: CASSLRRGGGNQPQHF
CDR3 DNA: TGTGCCAGCAGCCTCCGCAGGGGTGGGGGCAATCAGCCCCAGCATTTT

clone size: -
J gene: TRBJ1-1
V gene: TRBV5-4
D gene: TRBD1
CDR3 protein: CASSVGQVNTEAFF
CDR3 DNA: TGTGCCAGCAGCGTGGGACAGGTAAACACTGAAGCTTTCTTT

clone size: -
J gene: TRBJ2-2
V gene: TRBV7-3
D gene: -
CDR3 protein: CASSLMGQGGPGELFF
CDR3 DNA: TGTGCCAGCAGCTTAATGGGGCAGGGAGGACCCGGGGAGCTGTTTTTT

clone size: -
J gene: TRBJ2-4
V gene: TRBV14
D gene: -
CDR3 protein: CASSQGDTEIKNIQYF
CDR3 DNA: TGTGCCAGCAGCCAAGGGGACACCGAGATTAAAAACATTCAGTACTTC

clone size: -
J gene: TRBJ2-2
V gene: TRBV6-5
D gene: -
CDR3 protein: CASRPADTGELFF
CDR3 DNA: TGTGCCAGCAGGCCAGCGGACACCGGGGAGCTGTTTTTT

clone size: -
J gene: TRBJ1-3
V gene: TRBV7-8
D gene: TRBD1
CDR3 protein: CASSPLAQGTGNTIYF
CDR3 DNA: TGTGCCAGCAGCCCTCTTGCACAGGGGACTGGAAACACCATATATTTT

clone size: once
J gene: TRBJ1-2
V gene: TRBV7-9
D gene: -
CDR3 protein: CASSLEGGEKGYGYTF
CDR3 DNA: TGTGCCAGCAGCTTGGAGGGCGGTGAAAAGGGCTATGGCTACACCTTC

clone size: -
J gene: TRBJ2-7
V gene: TRBV7-8
D gene: -
CDR3 protein: CASSLDRGLAYF
CDR3 DNA: TGTGCCAGCAGCTTAGACAGGGGACTCGCGTACTTC

clone size: once
J gene: TRBJ1-2
V gene: TRBV7-9
D gene: TRBD1
CDR3 protein: CASSVQGAGGYTF
CDR3 DNA: TGTGCCAGCAGCGTACAGGGGGCTGGCGGCTACACCTTC

clone size: -
J gene: TRBJ1-5
V gene: TRBV5-6
D gene: -
CDR3 protein: CASSFGPGPQHF
CDR3 DNA: TGTGCCAGCAGCTTCGGTCCAGGGCCACAGCATTTT

clone size: -
J gene: TRBJ2-3
V gene: TRBV11-2
D gene: TRBD2
CDR3 protein: CASSHSPGGRNTQYF
CDR3 DNA: TGTGCCAGCAGCCACTCACCGGGGGGACGGAATACGCAGTATTTT

clone size: -
J gene: TRBJ2-3
V gene: TRBV11-2
D gene: -
CDR3 protein: CASSRTGLGLTDTQYF
CDR3 DNA: TGTGCCAGCAGCCGAACAGGGTTGGGGCTCACAGATACGCAGTATTTT

clone size: -
J gene: TRBJ1-3
V gene: TRBV7-2
D gene: -
CDR3 protein: CASSYRSLSGNTIYF
CDR3 DNA: TGTGCCAGCAGCTACAGGAGCCTCTCTGGAAACACCATATATTTT

clone size: -
J gene: TRBJ1-2
V gene: TRBV2
D gene: -
CDR3 protein: CASSVFPTGNYGYTF
CDR3 DNA: TGTGCCAGCAGTGTCTTTCCCACAGGGAACTATGGCTACACCTTC

clone size: -
J gene: TRBJ2-1
V gene: TRBV7-9
D gene: TRBD1
CDR3 protein: CASSSMTGSNEQFF
CDR3 DNA: TGTGCCAGCAGCTCCATGACAGGGTCAAATGAGCAGTTCTTC

clone size: -
J gene: TRBJ2-1
V gene: TRBV9
D gene: -
CDR3 protein: CASSVSPHNEQFF
CDR3 DNA: TGTGCCAGCAGCGTATCCCCTCACAATGAGCAGTTCTTC

clone size: -
J gene: TRBJ2-2
V gene: TRBV14
D gene: -
CDR3 protein: CASRPGGRTGELFF
CDR3 DNA: TGTGCCAGCAGGCCCGGGGGGCGCACCGGGGAGCTGTTTTTT

clone size: -
J gene: TRBJ2-5
V gene: TRBV7-9
D gene: -
CDR3 protein: CASSLGFGSYETQYF
CDR3 DNA: TGTGCCAGCAGCTTAGGGTTCGGGAGTTATGAGACCCAGTACTTC

clone size: -
J gene: TRBJ1-2
V gene: TRBV11-2
D gene: -
CDR3 protein: CASSSLGLPNYGYTF
CDR3 DNA: TGTGCCAGCAGCTCGCTAGGACTGCCAAACTATGGCTACACCTTC

clone size: -
J gene: TRBJ2-1
V gene: TRBV6-4
D gene: TRBD2
CDR3 protein: CASSETGLADYNEQFF
CDR3 DNA: TGTGCCAGCAGTGAGACGGGACTAGCAGACTACAATGAGCAGTTCTTC

clone size: -
J gene: TRBJ1-1
V gene: TRBV5-1
D gene: TRBD1
CDR3 protein: CASLRDSLNTEAFF
CDR3 DNA: TGCGCCAGCCTCCGGGACAGCTTGAACACTGAAGCTTTCTTT

clone size: -
J gene: TRBJ2-2
V gene: TRBV28
D gene: -
CDR3 protein: CASSILATGELFF
CDR3 DNA: TGTGCCAGCAGTATACTAGCCACCGGGGAGCTGTTTTTT

clone size: -
J gene: TRBJ2-7
V gene: TRBV13
D gene: -
CDR3 protein: CASSLTGEDHEQYF
CDR3 DNA: TGTGCCAGCAGCTTAACAGGGGAGGACCACGAGCAGTACTTC

clone size: once
J gene: TRBJ2-3
V gene: TRBV27
D gene: -
CDR3 protein: CASSSSPGSADTQYF
CDR3 DNA: TGTGCCAGCAGTTCTTCCCCGGGATCAGCAGATACGCAGTATTTT

clone size: -
J gene: TRBJ2-1
V gene: TRBV5-6
D gene: TRBD1
CDR3 protein: CASRRRQGIWNEQFF
CDR3 DNA: TGTGCCAGCAGACGTCGACAGGGGATATGGAATGAGCAGTTCTTC

clone size: few
J gene: TRBJ2-7
V gene: TRBV7-2
D gene: -
CDR3 protein: CASSPQGTGPEQYF
CDR3 DNA: TGTGCCAGCAGCCCACAAGGCACAGGGCCCGAGCAGTACTTC

clone size: -
J gene: TRBJ1-2
V gene: TRBV7-9
D gene: -
CDR3 protein: CASETGSNYGYTF
CDR3 DNA: TGTGCCAGCGAAACAGGATCTAACTATGGCTACACCTTC

clone size: -
J gene: TRBJ1-1
V gene: TRBV19
D gene: -
CDR3 protein: CASSMRQGLYTEAFF
CDR3 DNA: TGTGCCAGTAGTATGCGGCAGGGGCTATACACTGAAGCTTTCTTT

clone size: once
J gene: TRBJ1-6
V gene: TRBV30
D gene: -
CDR3 protein: CAWSVLSPLHF
CDR3 DNA: TGTGCCTGGAGTGTATTATCACCCCTCCACTTT

clone size: -
J gene: TRBJ2-2
V gene: TRBV5-1
D gene: TRBD1
CDR3 protein: CASSFLPGQKNTGELFF
CDR3 DNA: TGCGCCAGCAGCTTCCTACCGGGACAGAAGAACACCGGGGAGCTGTTTTTT

clone size: -
J gene: TRBJ1-2
V gene: TRBV2
D gene: TRBD1
CDR3 protein: CASTNDRVGGYTF
CDR3 DNA: TGTGCCAGCACTAATGACAGGGTCGGCGGCTACACCTTC

clone size: -
J gene: TRBJ1-1
V gene: TRBV2
D gene: TRBD1
CDR3 protein: CASSVGTERGNTEAFF
CDR3 DNA: TGTGCCAGCAGTGTGGGGACAGAAAGAGGGAACACTGAAGCTTTCTTT

clone size: -
J gene: TRBJ2-5
V gene: TRBV7-9
D gene: -
CDR3 protein: CASSLNSKGETQYF
CDR3 DNA: TGTGCCAGCAGCCTAAACAGTAAGGGGGAGACCCAGTACTTC

clone size: few
J gene: TRBJ1-2
V gene: TRBV25-1
D gene: -
CDR3 protein: CASSEYLIGGSDGYTF
CDR3 DNA: TGTGCCAGCAGTGAATATTTGATCGGCGGGAGCGATGGCTACACCTTC

clone size: -
J gene: TRBJ1-6
V gene: TRBV11-2
D gene: -
CDR3 protein: CASSLVVGGSYNSPLHF
CDR3 DNA: TGTGCCAGCAGCTTAGTGGTAGGGGGTTCCTATAATTCACCCCTCCACTTT

clone size: -
J gene: TRBJ1-4
V gene: TRBV5-4
D gene: TRBD1
CDR3 protein: CASSRGDRATNEKLFF
CDR3 DNA: TGTGCCAGCAGCCGAGGGGACAGAGCAACTAATGAAAAACTGTTTTTT

clone size: -
J gene: TRBJ2-1
V gene: TRBV9
D gene: -
CDR3 protein: CASSVGGGPYNEQFF
CDR3 DNA: TGTGCCAGCAGCGTAGGCGGGGGCCCCTACAATGAGCAGTTCTTC

clone size: -
J gene: TRBJ2-2
V gene: TRBV5-4
D gene: TRBD1
CDR3 protein: CASSPPNRGPTGELFF
CDR3 DNA: TGTGCCAGCAGCCCTCCTAACAGGGGTCCAACCGGGGAGCTGTTTTTT

clone size: once
J gene: TRBJ2-1
V gene: TRBV23-1
D gene: -
CDR3 protein: CASSRQKVDFF
CDR3 DNA: TGCGCCAGCAGCCGACAAAAGGTTGATTTCTTC

clone size: once
J gene: TRBJ2-3
V gene: TRBV5-5
D gene: TRBD2
CDR3 protein: CASSFEGLAGTTDTQYF
CDR3 DNA: TGTGCCAGCAGCTTCGAAGGACTAGCGGGGACCACAGATACGCAGTATTTT

clone size: -
J gene: TRBJ1-4
V gene: TRBV6-5
D gene: TRBD1
CDR3 protein: CASSFGGAGGKLFF
CDR3 DNA: TGTGCCAGCAGTTTCGGGGGTGCAGGGGGAAAACTGTTTTTT

clone size: -
J gene: TRBJ1-2
V gene: TRBV10-3
D gene: -
CDR3 protein: CAIHSERDYGYTF
CDR3 DNA: TGTGCCATCCATTCGGAGAGGGACTATGGCTACACCTTC

clone size: -
J gene: TRBJ1-6
V gene: TRBV7-6
D gene: TRBD1
CDR3 protein: CASSLRGGESPLHF
CDR3 DNA: TGTGCCAGCAGCTTAAGAGGGGGCGAATCACCCCTCCACTTT

clone size: -
J gene: TRBJ1-6
V gene: TRBV7-9
D gene: -
CDR3 protein: CASETRTADSSSYNSPLHF
CDR3 DNA: TGTGCCAGCGAGACTCGGACTGCGGATTCTAGCTCCTATAATTCACCCCTCCACTTT

clone size: -
J gene: TRBJ1-1
V gene: TRBV27
D gene: -
CDR3 protein: CASSLGPAGNKAFF
CDR3 DNA: TGTGCCAGCAGTCTAGGCCCTGCGGGCAACAAAGCTTTCTTT

clone size: -
J gene: TRBJ1-5
V gene: TRBV10-3
D gene: TRBD1
CDR3 protein: CAISDIQGTQPQHF
CDR3 DNA: TGTGCCATCAGCGATATACAGGGGACCCAGCCCCAGCATTTT

clone size: -
J gene: TRBJ2-1
V gene: TRBV7-6
D gene: TRBD2
CDR3 protein: CASSWGLAGGNEQFF
CDR3 DNA: TGTGCCAGCAGCTGGGGACTAGCGGGGGGTAATGAGCAGTTCTTC

clone size: -
J gene: TRBJ1-2
V gene: TRBV6-5
D gene: TRBD1
CDR3 protein: CASSSPLGQGYGYTF
CDR3 DNA: TGTGCCAGCAGTTCCCCTCTCGGACAGGGCTATGGCTACACCTTC

clone size: -
J gene: TRBJ1-1
V gene: TRBV5-4
D gene: -
CDR3 protein: CASSFGGSMNTEAFF
CDR3 DNA: TGTGCCAGCAGCTTCGGCGGATCCATGAACACTGAAGCTTTCTTT